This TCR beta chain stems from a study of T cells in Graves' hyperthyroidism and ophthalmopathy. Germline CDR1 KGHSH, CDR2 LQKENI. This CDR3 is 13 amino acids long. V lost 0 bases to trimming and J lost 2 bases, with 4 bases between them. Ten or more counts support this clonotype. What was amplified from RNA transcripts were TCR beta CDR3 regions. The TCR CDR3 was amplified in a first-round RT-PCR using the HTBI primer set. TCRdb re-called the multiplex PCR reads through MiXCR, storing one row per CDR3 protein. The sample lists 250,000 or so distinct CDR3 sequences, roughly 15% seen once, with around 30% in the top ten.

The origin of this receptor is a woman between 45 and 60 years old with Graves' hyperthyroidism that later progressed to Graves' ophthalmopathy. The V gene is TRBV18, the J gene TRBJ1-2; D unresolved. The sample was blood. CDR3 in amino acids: CASSPPENYGYTF. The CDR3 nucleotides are TGTGCCAGCTCACCACCAGAGAACTATGGCTACACCTTC.